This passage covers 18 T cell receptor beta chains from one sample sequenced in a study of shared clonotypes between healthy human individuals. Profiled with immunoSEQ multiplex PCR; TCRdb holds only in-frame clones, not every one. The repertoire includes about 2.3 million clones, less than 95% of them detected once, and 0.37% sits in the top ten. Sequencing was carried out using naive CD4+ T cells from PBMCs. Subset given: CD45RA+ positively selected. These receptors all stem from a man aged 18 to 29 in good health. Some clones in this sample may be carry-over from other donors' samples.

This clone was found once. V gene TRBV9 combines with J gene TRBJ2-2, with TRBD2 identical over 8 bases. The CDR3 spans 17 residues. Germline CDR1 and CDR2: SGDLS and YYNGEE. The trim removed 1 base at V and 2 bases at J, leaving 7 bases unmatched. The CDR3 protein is CASSVFSAGGNTGELFF. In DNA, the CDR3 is TGTGCCAGCAGCGTATTTTCTGCGGGAGGTAACACCGGGGAGCTGTTTTTT.

CDR3 protein: CAIRVTSGRNYEQYF. DNA of the CDR3: TGTGCCATCAGGGTGACTAGCGGGAGAAACTACGAGCAGTACTTC. V usage is TRBV6-5 and J usage is TRBJ2-7; 12 nucleotides agree with TRBD2. CDR1 and CDR2 from the germline V gene are MNHEY and SVGAGI. Germline trimming cut 10 bases from V and 3 bases from J; bases unmatched to any gene: 10. This CDR3 region has 15 residues.

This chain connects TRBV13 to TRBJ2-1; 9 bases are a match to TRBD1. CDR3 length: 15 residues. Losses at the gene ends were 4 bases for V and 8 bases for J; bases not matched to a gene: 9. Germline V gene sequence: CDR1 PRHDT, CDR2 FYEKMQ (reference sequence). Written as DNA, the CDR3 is TGTGCCAGCAGCTACCCGAGACAGGGGGTATATGAGCAGTTCTTC. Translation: CASSYPRQGVYEQFF.

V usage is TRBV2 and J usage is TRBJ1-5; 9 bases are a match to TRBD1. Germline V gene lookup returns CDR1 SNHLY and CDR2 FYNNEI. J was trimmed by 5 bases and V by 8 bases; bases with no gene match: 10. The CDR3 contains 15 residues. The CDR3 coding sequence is TGTGCCAGCCGAAGGAGGACAGGGGATGATCAGCCCCAGCATTTT. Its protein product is CASRRRTGDDQPQHF.

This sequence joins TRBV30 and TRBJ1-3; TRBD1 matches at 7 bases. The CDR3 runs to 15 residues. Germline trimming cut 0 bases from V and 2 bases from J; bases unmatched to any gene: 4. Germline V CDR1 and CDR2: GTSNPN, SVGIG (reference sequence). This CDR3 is CAWSVRGTAGNTIYF. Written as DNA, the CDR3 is TGTGCCTGGAGTGTCCGAGGGACAGCTGGAAACACCATATATTTT.

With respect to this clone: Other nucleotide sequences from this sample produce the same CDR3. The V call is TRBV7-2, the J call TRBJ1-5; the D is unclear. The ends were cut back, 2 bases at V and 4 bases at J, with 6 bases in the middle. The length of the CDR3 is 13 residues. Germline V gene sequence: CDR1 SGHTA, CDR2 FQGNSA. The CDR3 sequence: CASSLRGNQPQHF. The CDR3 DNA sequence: TGTGCCAGCAGCTTACGGGGAAATCAGCCCCAGCATTTT.

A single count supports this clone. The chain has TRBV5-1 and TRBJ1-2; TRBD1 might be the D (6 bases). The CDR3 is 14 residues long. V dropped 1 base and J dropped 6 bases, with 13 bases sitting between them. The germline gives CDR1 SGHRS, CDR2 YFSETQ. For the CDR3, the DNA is TGCGCCAGCAGCTTGCCCCCAGGGGTTGATGGCTACACCTTC. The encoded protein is CASSLPPGVDGYTF.

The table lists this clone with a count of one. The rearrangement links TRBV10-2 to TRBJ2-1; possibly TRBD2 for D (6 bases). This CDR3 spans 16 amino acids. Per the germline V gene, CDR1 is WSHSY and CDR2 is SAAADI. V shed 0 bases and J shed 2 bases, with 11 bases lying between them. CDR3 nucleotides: TGCGCCAGCAGTGAGTCAGGAAGCGGGCCCTACAATGAGCAGTTCTTC. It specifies CASSESGSGPYNEQFF.

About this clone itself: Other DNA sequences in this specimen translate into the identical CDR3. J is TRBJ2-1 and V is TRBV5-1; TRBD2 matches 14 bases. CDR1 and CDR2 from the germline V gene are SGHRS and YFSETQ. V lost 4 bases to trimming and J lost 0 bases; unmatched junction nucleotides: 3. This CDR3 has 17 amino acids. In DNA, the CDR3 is TGCGCCAGCAGCACAGGGACTAGCGGGAGCTCCTACAATGAGCAGTTCTTC. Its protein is CASSTGTSGSSYNEQFF.

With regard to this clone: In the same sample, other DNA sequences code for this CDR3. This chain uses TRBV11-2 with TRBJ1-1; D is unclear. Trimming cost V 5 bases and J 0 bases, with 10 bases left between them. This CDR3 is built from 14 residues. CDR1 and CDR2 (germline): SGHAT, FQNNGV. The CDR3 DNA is TGTGCCAGCAGCCCGGGTAGGCTGAACACTGAAGCTTTCTTT. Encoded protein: CASSPGRLNTEAFF.

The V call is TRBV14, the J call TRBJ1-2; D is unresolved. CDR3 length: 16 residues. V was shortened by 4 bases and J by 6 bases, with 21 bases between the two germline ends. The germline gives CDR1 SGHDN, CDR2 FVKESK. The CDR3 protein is CASSRSLGRVNDGYTF. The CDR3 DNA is TGTGCCAGCAGCCGATCCCTAGGCCGGGTAAACGATGGCTACACCTTC.

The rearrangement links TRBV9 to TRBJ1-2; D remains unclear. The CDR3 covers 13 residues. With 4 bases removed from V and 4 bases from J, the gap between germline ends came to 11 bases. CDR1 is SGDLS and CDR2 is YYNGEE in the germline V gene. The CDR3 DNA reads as TGTGCCAGCAGCCGCACCAGTGCCTATGGCTACACCTTC. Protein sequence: CASSRTSAYGYTF.

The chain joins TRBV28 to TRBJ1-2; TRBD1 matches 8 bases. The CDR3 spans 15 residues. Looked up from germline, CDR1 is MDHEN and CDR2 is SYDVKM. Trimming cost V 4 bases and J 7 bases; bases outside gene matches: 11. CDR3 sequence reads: CASSYPRGRGPGYTF. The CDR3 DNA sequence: TGTGCCAGCAGTTACCCCCGGGGCAGGGGGCCTGGCTACACCTTC.

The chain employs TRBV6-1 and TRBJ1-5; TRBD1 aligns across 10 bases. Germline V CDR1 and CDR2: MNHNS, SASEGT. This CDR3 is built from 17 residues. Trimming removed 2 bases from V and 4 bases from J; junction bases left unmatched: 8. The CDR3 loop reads CASSEFGTGAANQPQHF. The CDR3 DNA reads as TGTGCCAGCAGTGAATTCGGGACAGGGGCGGCAAATCAGCCCCAGCATTTT.

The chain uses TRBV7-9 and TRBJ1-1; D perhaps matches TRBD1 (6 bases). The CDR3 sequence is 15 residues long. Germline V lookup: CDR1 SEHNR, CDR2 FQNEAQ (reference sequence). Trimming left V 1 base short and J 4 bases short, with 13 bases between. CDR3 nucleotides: TGTGCCAGCAGCTTAGGGGGGGCGCCGGTCACTGAAGCTTTCTTT. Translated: CASSLGGAPVTEAFF.

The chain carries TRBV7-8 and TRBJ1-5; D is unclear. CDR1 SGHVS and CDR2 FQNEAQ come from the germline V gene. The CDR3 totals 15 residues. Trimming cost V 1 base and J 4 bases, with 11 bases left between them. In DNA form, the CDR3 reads TGTGCCAGCAGCTTAGATGCGCCGGGGAATCAGCCCCAGCATTTT. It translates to CASSLDAPGNQPQHF.

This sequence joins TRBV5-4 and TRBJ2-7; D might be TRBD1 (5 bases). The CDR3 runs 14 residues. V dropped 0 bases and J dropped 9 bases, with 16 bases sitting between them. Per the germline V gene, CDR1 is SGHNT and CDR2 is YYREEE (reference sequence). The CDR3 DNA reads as TGTGCCAGCAGCTTGGACTACTCCCAGGGTTGGCAGTACTTC. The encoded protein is CASSLDYSQGWQYF.

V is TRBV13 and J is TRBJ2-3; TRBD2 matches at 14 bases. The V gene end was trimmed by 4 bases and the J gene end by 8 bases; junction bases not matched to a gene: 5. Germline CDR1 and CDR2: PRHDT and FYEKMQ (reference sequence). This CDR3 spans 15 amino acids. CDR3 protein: CASSSRTSGRITQYF. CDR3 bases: TGTGCCAGCAGCTCCAGGACTAGCGGGAGGATTACGCAGTATTTT. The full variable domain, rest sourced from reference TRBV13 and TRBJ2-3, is AAGVIQSPRHLIKEKRETATLKCYPIPRHDTVYWYQQGPGQDPQFLISFYEKMQSDKGSIPDRFSAQQFSDYHSELNMSSLELGDSALYFCASSSRTSGRITQYFGPGTRLTVL.